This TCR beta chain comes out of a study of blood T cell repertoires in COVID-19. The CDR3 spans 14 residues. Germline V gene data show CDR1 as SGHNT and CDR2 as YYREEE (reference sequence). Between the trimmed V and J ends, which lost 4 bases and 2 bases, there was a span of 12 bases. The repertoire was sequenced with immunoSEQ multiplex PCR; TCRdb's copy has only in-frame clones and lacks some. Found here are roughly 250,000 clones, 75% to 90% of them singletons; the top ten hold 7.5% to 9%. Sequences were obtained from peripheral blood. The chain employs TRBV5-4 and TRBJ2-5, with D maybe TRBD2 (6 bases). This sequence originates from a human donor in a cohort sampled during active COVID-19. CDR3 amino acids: CASSGGEKQETQYF. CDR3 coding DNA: TGTGCCAGCAGCGGCGGGGAGAAACAAGAGACCCAGTACTTC. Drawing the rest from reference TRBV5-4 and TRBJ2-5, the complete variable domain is ETGVTQSPTHLIKTRGQQVTLRCSSQSGHNTVSWYQQALGQGPQFIFQYYREEENGRGNFPPRFSGLQFPNYSSELNVNALELDDSALYLCASSGGEKQETQYFGPGTRLLVL.